These 13 T cell receptor beta chains were sequenced from one sample in a study of OX40 agonist ivuxolimab in advanced cancers. Profiling relied on immunoSEQ multiplex PCR, and the TCRdb table lists in-frame clones only, not all of them. The table shows about 69,000 clones, with about 80% occurring only once. Sequenced material: CD4+ or CD8+ T cells sorted from blood, taken in a trial of the OX40 agonist ivuxolimab. The source is an adult with an advanced solid tumor such as melanoma, head and neck, liver or kidney cancer.

The rearrangement links TRBV6-5 to TRBJ1-3; no clear D gene. Germline V gene sequence: CDR1 MNHEY, CDR2 SVGAGI. The CDR3 sequence is 15 residues long. Deletions cut 4 bases from V and 2 bases from J, with 12 bases between. CDR3 coding DNA: TGTGCCAGCAGTTCCCCGCCCGGGGCTGGAAACACCATATATTTT. This translates into CASSSPPGAGNTIYF.

The chain uses TRBV6-5 and TRBJ2-3, with 8 bases that match TRBD1. Trimming at V came to 6 bases and at J to 4 bases, leaving 0 bases not matched to a gene. CDR1 and CDR2 from the germline V gene are MNHEY and SVGAGI. CDR3 length: 12 residues. This CDR3 is CASRTGADTQYF. CDR3 in DNA: TGTGCCAGCAGGACAGGGGCAGATACGCAGTATTTT.

This chain links TRBV7-6 with TRBJ1-1; D gene uncertain. V was trimmed by 5 bases and J by 8 bases, leaving 15 bases between them. The CDR3 runs to 13 residues. Germline values: CDR1 SGHVS, CDR2 FNYEAQ. The chain's CDR3 is CASSPPGSGEAFF. CDR3 nucleotide sequence: TGTGCCAGCAGCCCCCCCGGGAGTGGAGAAGCTTTCTTT.

The J gene is TRBJ2-2, the V gene TRBV19; 9 bases are a match to TRBD2. J lost 8 bases, V lost 6 bases, and 10 bases had no gene match. Germline values: CDR1 LNHDA, CDR2 SQIVND (reference sequence). CDR3 length: 15 residues. CDR3 region: CASSRAGGAEGELFF. The CDR3 DNA reads as TGTGCCAGTAGCCGAGCGGGGGGCGCGGAAGGGGAGCTGTTTTTT.

This chain joins TRBV2 and TRBJ2-1, with D hard to call. The CDR3 contains 13 residues. Germline assignment: CDR1 SNHLY and CDR2 FYNNEI. The ends were cut back, 1 base at V and 9 bases at J, with 10 bases in the middle. For the CDR3, the DNA is TGTGCCAGCAGTGAAGAAACTGTTATTGAGCAGTTCTTC. It yields the protein CASSEETVIEQFF.

The chain has TRBV5-1 and TRBJ2-3; either TRBD1 or TRBD2 may supply D (7 bases each). The CDR3 loop spans 16 amino acids. Germline-derived CDR1 and CDR2 are SGHRS and YFSETQ. V dropped 0 bases and J dropped 0 bases, with 11 bases sitting between them. CDR3: CASSLARGGSTDTQYF. The CDR3 DNA follows: TGCGCCAGCAGCTTGGCCAGGGGGGGCAGCACAGATACGCAGTATTTT. The full variable domain, with the rest looked up from reference TRBV5-1 and TRBJ2-3, is KAGVTQTPRYLIKTRGQQVTLSCSPISGHRSVSWYQQTPGQGLQFLFEYFSETQRNKGNFPGRFSGRQFSNSRSEMNVSTLELGDSALYLCASSLARGGSTDTQYFGPGTRLTVL.

The V gene is TRBV2, the J gene TRBJ1-2; 7 nucleotides match TRBD1. Germline CDR1 SNHLY, CDR2 FYNNEI. CDR3 length: 15 amino acids. J was trimmed by 5 bases and V by 3 bases; bases with no gene match: 9. The CDR3, as DNA: TGTGCCAGCAGTGATAGGGGGCGGCCGCCTTATGGCTACACCTTC. It specifies CASSDRGRPPYGYTF. Together with reference TRBV2 and TRBJ1-2, the CDR3 gives the full variable domain: EPEVTQTPSHQVTQMGQEVILRCVPISNHLYFYWYRQILGQKVEFLVSFYNNEISEKSEIFDDQFSVERPDGSNFTLKIRSTKLEDSAMYFCASSDRGRPPYGYTFGSGTRLTVV.

This chain connects TRBV9 to TRBJ2-2; tentatively, D is TRBD2 (5 bases). Between the trimmed V and J ends, which lost 7 bases and 6 bases, there was a span of 13 bases. Germline values: CDR1 SGDLS, CDR2 YYNGEE. This CDR3 is built from 13 residues. The CDR3 sequence is CASGELRAGELFF. CDR3 DNA sequence: TGTGCCAGCGGGGAATTGAGGGCCGGGGAGCTGTTTTTT. Complete variable domain (other parts from reference TRBV9 and TRBJ2-2): DSGVTQTPKHLITATGQRVTLRCSPRSGDLSVYWYQQSLDQGLQFLIQYYNGEERAKGNILERFSAQQFPDLHSELNLSSLELGDSALYFCASGELRAGELFFGEGSRLTVL.

The rearrangement uses TRBV6-5 and TRBJ1-5; 8 nucleotides match TRBD1. Trimming took 6 bases from V and 6 from J; bases not matched to a gene: 4. Germline CDR1 reads MNHEY; CDR2 reads SVGAGI. The CDR3 is 13 amino acids. CDR3 nucleotide sequence: TGTGCCAGCAGGCCGGACAGGGTTCAGCCCCAGCATTTT. It yields the protein CASRPDRVQPQHF.

V gene TRBV6-6 combines with J gene TRBJ2-3; 9 nucleotides align to TRBD2. V shed 6 bases, J shed 4 bases, and the junction held 5 bases outside the gene matches. The CDR3 has 14 amino acids. CDR1 and CDR2 from the germline V gene are MNHNY and SVGAGI (reference sequence). The CDR3 is CASRDSGRSDTQYF. CDR3 DNA sequence: TGTGCCAGCAGAGATAGCGGGAGATCAGATACGCAGTATTTT.

The V and J genes are TRBV5-1 and TRBJ1-1, with 9 bases aligning to TRBD1. CDR3 length: 15 amino acids. Germline V gene lookup returns CDR1 SGHRS and CDR2 YFSETQ. V lost 4 bases and J lost 1; bases outside the gene matches: 5. CDR3 in amino acids: CASSNPDRGNTEAFF. DNA for the CDR3: TGCGCCAGCAGCAACCCGGACAGGGGGAACACTGAAGCTTTCTTT. The whole variable domain, remainder taken from reference TRBV5-1 and TRBJ1-1, is KAGVTQTPRYLIKTRGQQVTLSCSPISGHRSVSWYQQTPGQGLQFLFEYFSETQRNKGNFPGRFSGRQFSNSRSEMNVSTLELGDSALYLCASSNPDRGNTEAFFGQGTRLTVV.

DNA for the CDR3: TGTGCCACCAGCAGGGGACCGACAGGGGGAACTGAAGCTTTCTTT. This gives the protein CATSRGPTGGTEAFF. The J gene is TRBJ1-1, the V gene TRBV15; 9 bases match TRBD1. This CDR3 has 15 residues. The germline gives CDR1 LNHNV, CDR2 YYDKDF (reference sequence). V dropped 3 bases and J dropped 5; count of bases not matched to a gene: 7.

This chain connects TRBV6-5 to TRBJ2-2, with unresolved D. Germline V lookup: CDR1 MNHEY, CDR2 SVGAGI. The CDR3 contains 14 residues. Trimming shortened V by 2 bases and J by 4 bases, and 8 bases separated the two germline ends. CDR3 protein: CASSYRVATGELFF. The CDR3 DNA reads TGTGCCAGCAGTTACAGGGTAGCCACCGGGGAGCTGTTTTTT.